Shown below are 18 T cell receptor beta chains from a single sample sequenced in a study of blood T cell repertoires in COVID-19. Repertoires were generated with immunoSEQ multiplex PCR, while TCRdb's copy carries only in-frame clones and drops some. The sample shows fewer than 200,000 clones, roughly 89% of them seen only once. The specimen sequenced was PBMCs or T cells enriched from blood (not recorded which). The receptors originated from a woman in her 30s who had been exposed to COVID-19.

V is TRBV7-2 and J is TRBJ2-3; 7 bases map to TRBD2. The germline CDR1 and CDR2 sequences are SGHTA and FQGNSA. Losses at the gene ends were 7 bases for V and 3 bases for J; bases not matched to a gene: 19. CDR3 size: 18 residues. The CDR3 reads CASIQRRRPAGMTDTQYF. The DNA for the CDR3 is TGTGCCAGCATACAACGGCGGAGGCCAGCGGGGATGACAGATACGCAGTATTTT.

The CDR3 sequence is CATSSLGDRRTDTQYF. The CDR3 region has the DNA TGTGCCACCAGCTCCCTGGGGGACAGGAGGACAGATACGCAGTATTTT. The rearrangement joins TRBV15 to TRBJ2-3; TRBD1 matches 8 bases. In germline, CDR1 is LNHNV, CDR2 YYDKDF (reference sequence). The CDR3 sequence is 16 residues long. V shed 5 bases, J shed 3 bases, and the junction held 10 bases outside the gene matches.

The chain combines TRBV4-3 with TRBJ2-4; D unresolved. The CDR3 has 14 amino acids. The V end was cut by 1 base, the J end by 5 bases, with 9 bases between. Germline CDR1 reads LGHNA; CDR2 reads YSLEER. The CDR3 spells CASSQGSRENIQYF. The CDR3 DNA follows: TGCGCCAGCAGCCAAGGAAGCCGCGAAAACATTCAGTACTTC.

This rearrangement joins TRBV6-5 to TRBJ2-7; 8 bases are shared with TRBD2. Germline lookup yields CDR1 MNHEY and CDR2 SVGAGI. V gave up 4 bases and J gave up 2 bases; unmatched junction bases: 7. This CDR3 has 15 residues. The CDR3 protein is CASSFSGAGPYEQYF. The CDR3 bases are TGTGCCAGCAGTTTTAGCGGGGCGGGCCCCTACGAGCAGTACTTC.

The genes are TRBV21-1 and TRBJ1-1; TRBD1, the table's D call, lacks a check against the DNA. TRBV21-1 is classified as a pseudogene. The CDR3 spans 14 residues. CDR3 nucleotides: TGTGCCAGCACTAGGACAGGGAATGGCACTGAAGCTTTCTTT. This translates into CASTRTGNGTEAFF.

CDR3 sequence (DNA): TGTGCCACCCGGACAGGGGGCATCTCTGAAGCTTTCTTT. It specifies CATRTGGISEAFF. The genes are TRBV19 and TRBJ1-1, with 11 bases fitting TRBD1. J lost 6 bases, V lost 10 bases, and 7 bases had no gene match. The CDR3 has 13 residues. Germline V CDR1 and CDR2: LNHDA, SQIVND (reference sequence).

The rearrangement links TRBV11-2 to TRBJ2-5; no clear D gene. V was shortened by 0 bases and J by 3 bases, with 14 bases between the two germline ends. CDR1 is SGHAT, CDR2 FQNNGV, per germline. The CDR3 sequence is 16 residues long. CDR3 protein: CASSLDRIDREETQYF. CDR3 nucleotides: TGTGCCAGCAGCTTAGACAGGATTGATCGTGAAGAGACCCAGTACTTC.

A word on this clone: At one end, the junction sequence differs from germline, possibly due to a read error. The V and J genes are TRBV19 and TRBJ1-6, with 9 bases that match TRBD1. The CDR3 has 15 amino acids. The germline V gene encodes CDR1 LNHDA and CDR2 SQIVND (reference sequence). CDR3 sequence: CASSFRSPGQGDFLF. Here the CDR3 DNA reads TGTGCCAGTAGTTTCCGAAGTCCGGGACAGGGTGACTTTCTCTTT.

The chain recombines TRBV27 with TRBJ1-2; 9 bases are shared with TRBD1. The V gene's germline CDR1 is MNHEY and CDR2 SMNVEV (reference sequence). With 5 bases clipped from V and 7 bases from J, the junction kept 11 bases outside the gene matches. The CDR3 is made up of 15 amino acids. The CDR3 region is CASSHDRGNSGGYTF. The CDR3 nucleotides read TGTGCCAGCAGTCATGACAGGGGGAACTCCGGTGGCTACACCTTC.

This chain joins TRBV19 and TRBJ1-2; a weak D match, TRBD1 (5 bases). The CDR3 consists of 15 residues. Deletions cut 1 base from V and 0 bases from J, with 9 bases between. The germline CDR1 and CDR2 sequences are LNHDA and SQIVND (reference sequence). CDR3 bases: TGTGCCAGTAGTATAGCGGACATGTCTAACTATGGCTACACCTTC. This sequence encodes CASSIADMSNYGYTF.

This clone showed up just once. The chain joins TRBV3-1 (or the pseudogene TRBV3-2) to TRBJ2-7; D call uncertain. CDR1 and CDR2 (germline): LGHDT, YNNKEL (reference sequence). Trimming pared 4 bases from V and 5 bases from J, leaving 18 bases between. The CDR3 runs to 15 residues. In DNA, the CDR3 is TGTGCCAGCAGCCGAGGTAGCAGATTTTTCGACGAGCAGTACTTC. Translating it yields CASSRGSRFFDEQYF.

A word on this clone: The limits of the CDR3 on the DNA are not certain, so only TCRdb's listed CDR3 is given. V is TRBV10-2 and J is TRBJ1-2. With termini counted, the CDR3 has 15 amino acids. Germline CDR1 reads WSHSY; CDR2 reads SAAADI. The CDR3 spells CASSSSELSNYGYTF.

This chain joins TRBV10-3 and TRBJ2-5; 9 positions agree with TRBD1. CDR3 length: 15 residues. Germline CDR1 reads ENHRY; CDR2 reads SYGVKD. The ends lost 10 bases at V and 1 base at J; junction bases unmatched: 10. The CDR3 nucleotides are TGTGCCACCACGGCGACAGGGGGACTCCAAGAGACCCAGTACTTC. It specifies CATTATGGLQETQYF.

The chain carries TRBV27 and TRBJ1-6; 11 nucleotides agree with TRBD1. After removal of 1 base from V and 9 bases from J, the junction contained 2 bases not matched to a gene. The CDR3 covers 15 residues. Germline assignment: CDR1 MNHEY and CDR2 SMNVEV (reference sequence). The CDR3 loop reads CASSLLGTGGSPLHF. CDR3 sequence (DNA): TGTGCCAGCAGTTTATTAGGGACAGGGGGTTCACCCCTCCACTTT.

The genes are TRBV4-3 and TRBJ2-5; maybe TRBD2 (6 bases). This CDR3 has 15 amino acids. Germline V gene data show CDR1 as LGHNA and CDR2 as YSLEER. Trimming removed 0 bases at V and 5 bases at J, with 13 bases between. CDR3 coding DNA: TGCGCCAGCAGCCAAGAATGGAGCGGAGGGGAGACCCAGTACTTC. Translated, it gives CASSQEWSGGETQYF.

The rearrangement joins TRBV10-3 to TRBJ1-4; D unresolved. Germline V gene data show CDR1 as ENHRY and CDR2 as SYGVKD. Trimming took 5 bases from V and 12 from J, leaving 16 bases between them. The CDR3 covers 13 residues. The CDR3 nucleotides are TGTGCCATCAGTAAGGAGGACCCCCCCGAACTGTTTTTT. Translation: CAISKEDPPELFF.

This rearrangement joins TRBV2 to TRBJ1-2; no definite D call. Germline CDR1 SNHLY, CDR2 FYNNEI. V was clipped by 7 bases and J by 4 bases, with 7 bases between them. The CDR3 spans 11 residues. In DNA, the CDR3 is TGTGCCAGCACCTTATCCTATGGCTACACCTTC. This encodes CASTLSYGYTF.

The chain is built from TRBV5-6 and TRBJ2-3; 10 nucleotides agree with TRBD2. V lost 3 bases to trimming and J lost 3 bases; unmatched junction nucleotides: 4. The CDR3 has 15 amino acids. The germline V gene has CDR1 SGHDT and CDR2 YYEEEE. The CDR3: CASSSSGGTTDTQYF. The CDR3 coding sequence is TGTGCCAGCAGCTCTAGCGGGGGCACGACAGATACGCAGTATTTT.